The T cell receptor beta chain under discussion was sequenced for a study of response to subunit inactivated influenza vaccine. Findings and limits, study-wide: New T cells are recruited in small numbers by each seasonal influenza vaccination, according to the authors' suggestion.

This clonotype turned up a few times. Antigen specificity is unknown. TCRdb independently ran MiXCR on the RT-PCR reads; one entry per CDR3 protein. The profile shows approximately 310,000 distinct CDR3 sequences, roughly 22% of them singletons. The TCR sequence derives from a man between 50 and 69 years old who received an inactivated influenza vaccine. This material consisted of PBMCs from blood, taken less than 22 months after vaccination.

The CDR3 region has the DNA TGTGCCAGCAGCCAGCTTCGTACGGGGGGGTTTTCAGATACGCAGTATTTT. This codes for CASSQLRTGGFSDTQYF. This rearrangement joins TRBV7-8 to TRBJ2-3; 8 bases map to TRBD2. CDR3 length: 17 amino acids. Looked up from germline, CDR1 is SGHVS and CDR2 is FQNEAQ. V lost 5 bases to trimming and J lost 4 bases; unmatched junction nucleotides: 14. The whole variable domain, remainder taken from reference TRBV7-8 and TRBJ2-3, is GAGVSQSPRYKVAKRGQDVALRCDPISGHVSLFWYQQALGQGPEFLTYFQNEAQLDKSGLPSDRFFAERPEGSVSTLKIQRTQQEDSAVYLCASSQLRTGGFSDTQYFGPGTRLTVL.